Listed below are T cell receptor beta chains from one sample, sequenced in a study of OX40 agonist ivuxolimab in advanced cancers. This table comes from immunoSEQ multiplex PCR, and its TCRdb copy is limited to in-frame clones, with some not included. The table includes over 45,000 clones, about 83% detected once. Material: CD4+ or CD8+ T cells sorted from blood, obtained in a trial of the OX40 agonist ivuxolimab. The receptor set was obtained from an adult with an advanced solid tumor such as melanoma, head and neck, liver or kidney cancer. The CDR3 runs from the conserved cysteine through the conserved F or W. Fields, in order: J gene, CDR3 length, V gene, D gene, clone size, CDR3 protein, CDR3 DNA. The D gene is left open where the match is weak. A row's size may be missing; if present it is once, few, many or a size class.

TRBJ1-5	14	TRBV19	NA	NA	CASISPGRNQPQHF	TGTGCCAGTATTTCGCCGGGAAGAAATCAGCCCCAGCATTTT
TRBJ2-7	17	TRBV19	TRBD1	NA	CASIDRGSKFLAYEQYF	TGTGCCAGTATCGACAGGGGGTCTAAGTTTCTAGCCTACGAGCAGTACTTC
TRBJ2-5	12	TRBV9	NA	NA	CASSVGAETQYF	TGTGCCAGCAGCGTAGGCGCAGAGACCCAGTACTTC
TRBJ1-2	15	TRBV9	NA	NA	CASSVGKGMGYGYTF	TGTGCCAGCAGCGTAGGAAAGGGAATGGGCTATGGCTACACCTTC
TRBJ1-1	14	TRBV18	TRBD1	few	CASSSGQGNTEAFF	TGTGCCAGCTCATCCGGACAGGGGAACACTGAAGCTTTCTTT
TRBJ1-1	16	TRBV19	TRBD1	NA	CASSWTGAQRDTEAFF	TGTGCCAGTAGTTGGACAGGCGCGCAGAGAGACACTGAAGCTTTCTTT
TRBJ2-5	14	TRBV5-1	NA	NA	CASSSGLAQETQYF	TGCGCCAGCAGCTCCGGACTTGCTCAAGAGACCCAGTACTTC
TRBJ1-2	15	TRBV5-1	NA	NA	CASSLVGGSSYGYTF	TGCGCCAGCAGCTTGGTGGGGGGTTCCAGCTATGGCTACACCTTC
TRBJ2-5	16	TRBV18	TRBD1	once	CASSLGQTMYQETQYF	TGTGCCAGCTCACTGGGACAGACGATGTACCAAGAGACCCAGTACTTC
TRBJ1-2	13	TRBV7-9	NA	NA	CASSPGNSRGYTF	TGTGCCAGCAGCCCCGGGAACTCCAGGGGCTACACCTTC
TRBJ1-1	15	TRBV10-3	NA	NA	CAISERGQGETEAFF	TGTGCCATCAGTGAGAGGGGTCAGGGAGAAACTGAAGCTTTCTTT
TRBJ2-1	17	TRBV4-1	TRBD2	NA	CASSPRPLAGGPGEQFF	TGCGCCAGCAGCCCTAGGCCACTAGCGGGGGGGCCGGGTGAGCAGTTCTTC
TRBJ2-5	13	TRBV6-1	TRBD1	NA	CASSIGGGETQYF	TGTGCCAGCAGCATAGGGGGCGGGGAGACCCAGTACTTC
TRBJ2-1	17	TRBV28	NA	NA	CASSSPMSGGVLDEQFF	TGTGCCAGCAGTTCCCCGATGTCAGGGGGGGTACTGGATGAGCAGTTCTTC
TRBJ1-3	15	TRBV27	NA	once	CASSLRGGSGNTIYF	TGTGCCAGCAGCCTAAGGGGAGGCTCTGGAAACACCATATATTTT
TRBJ1-4	14	TRBV5-4	TRBD1	NA	CASSFGDRDGKLFF	TGTGCCAGCAGCTTTGGGGACAGGGATGGAAAACTGTTTTTT
TRBJ2-1	18	TRBV5-1	TRBD1	NA	CASSSMPSGTGSGNEQFF	TGCGCCAGCAGCTCGATGCCTTCCGGGACAGGGTCCGGCAATGAGCAGTTCTTC
TRBJ1-2	13	TRBV6-1	TRBD1	NA	CASSENRGYGYTF	TGTGCCAGCAGTGAAAACAGGGGCTATGGCTACACCTTC
TRBJ2-3	14	TRBV6-5	NA	NA	CASKSGFVTDTQYF	TGTGCCAGCAAGAGCGGGTTTGTCACAGATACGCAGTATTTT
TRBJ1-6	13	TRBV5-1	NA	NA	CASRESYNSPLHF	TGCGCCAGCAGGGAGTCCTATAATTCACCCCTCCACTTT
TRBJ2-7	13	TRBV5-4	NA	NA	CASSPDRTYEQYF	TGTGCCAGCAGCCCCGACAGGACCTACGAGCAGTACTTC
TRBJ1-1	12	TRBV5-6	NA	NA	CASFDTNTEAFF	TGTGCCAGCTTCGACACGAACACTGAAGCTTTCTTT
TRBJ1-3	16	TRBV28	NA	NA	CASTAGTGQVGNTIYF	TGTGCCAGCACCGCTGGAACGGGGCAGGTCGGAAACACCATATATTTT
TRBJ2-7	13	TRBV19	NA	NA	CASSMRVGYEQYF	TGTGCCAGTAGTATGAGGGTAGGGTACGAGCAGTACTTC
TRBJ2-1	18	TRBV9	TRBD2	once	CASSVEELARNSYNEQFF	TGTGCCAGCAGCGTAGAAGAACTAGCGCGAAACTCCTACAATGAGCAGTTCTTC
TRBJ1-1	11	TRBV7-9	NA	once	CASSGQLEAFF	TGTGCCAGCAGCGGACAGTTAGAAGCTTTCTTT
TRBJ1-1	15	TRBV5-1	NA	NA	CASSGEDRTGTEAFF	TGCGCCAGCAGCGGCGAGGACCGGACGGGCACTGAAGCTTTCTTT
TRBJ1-5	18	TRBV7-2	TRBD1	once	CASSLVWTGGYSNQPQHF	TGTGCCAGCAGCTTAGTTTGGACAGGTGGTTATAGCAATCAGCCCCAGCATTTT
TRBJ2-2	14	TRBV11-2	TRBD2	NA	CASSLSGDTGELFF	TGTGCCAGCAGCTTAAGCGGGGACACCGGGGAGCTGTTTTTT
TRBJ2-7	15	TRBV4-2	NA	few	CASSPLGGASYEQYF	TGTGCCAGCAGCCCCTTGGGCGGGGCCTCCTACGAGCAGTACTTC
TRBJ1-4	13	TRBV30	NA	few	CAWSNGLNEKLFF	TGTGCCTGGAGTAACGGACTTAATGAAAAACTGTTTTTT
TRBJ2-7	16	TRBV5-1	TRBD2	NA	CASSTATSGRSGEQYF	TGCGCCAGCAGCACCGCAACTAGCGGGAGATCGGGTGAGCAGTACTTC
TRBJ2-1	13	TRBV5-1	TRBD2	NA	CASSSGAHNEQFF	TGCGCCAGCAGTAGCGGGGCTCACAATGAGCAGTTCTTC
TRBJ1-1	15	TRBV5-4	TRBD1	NA	CASSFFYRGNDEAFF	TGTGCCAGCAGCTTTTTTTACAGGGGTAACGATGAAGCTTTCTTT
TRBJ1-4	15	TRBV7-6	NA	NA	CASRAGIATNEKLFF	TGTGCCAGCAGGGCGGGTATTGCAACTAATGAAAAACTGTTTTTT
TRBJ2-3	15	TRBV11-2	TRBD1	NA	CASSAGTGVQDTQYF	TGTGCCAGCAGCGCGGGGACAGGGGTACAAGATACGCAGTATTTT
TRBJ1-1	11	TRBV6-5	NA	NA	CASKIGREAFF	TGTGCCAGCAAAATCGGCCGAGAAGCTTTCTTT
TRBJ1-2	15	TRBV6-5	NA	NA	CASRPAFRGGYGYTF	TGTGCCAGCAGACCCGCTTTTCGGGGGGGGTATGGCTACACCTTC
TRBJ2-1	15	TRBV5-6	TRBD2	NA	CASSYTSGGANEQFF	TGTGCCAGCAGCTACACTAGCGGGGGGGCCAATGAGCAGTTCTTC
TRBJ1-1	15	TRBV7-9	NA	once	CASSLLFSAGVEAFF	TGTGCCAGCAGCTTACTCTTTTCTGCCGGAGTAGAAGCTTTCTTT
TRBJ1-2	11	TRBV29-1	TRBD1	NA	CSAGDSYGYTF	TGCAGCGCTGGGGACAGCTATGGCTACACCTTC
TRBJ1-4	15	TRBV5-4	TRBD1	NA	CASSYQGQGYEKLFF	TGTGCCAGCAGCTACCAAGGACAGGGTTATGAAAAACTGTTTTTT
TRBJ2-7	11	TRBV29-1	NA	NA	CSVDQGYEQYF	TGCAGCGTTGATCAGGGCTACGAGCAGTACTTC
TRBJ2-7	15	TRBV30	NA	NA	CAWSLKASAGYEQYF	TGTGCCTGGAGCCTAAAGGCCTCAGCGGGCTACGAGCAGTACTTC
TRBJ2-7	15	TRBV27	TRBD1	NA	CASYTRTGEPYEQYF	TGTGCCAGTTACACTAGGACAGGGGAGCCCTACGAGCAGTACTTC
TRBJ2-3	16	TRBV9	NA	NA	CASSVVHGRGTDTQYF	TGTGCCAGCAGCGTAGTCCATGGCAGGGGCACAGATACGCAGTATTTT
TRBJ2-7	13	TRBV6-5	NA	NA	CASNAGLTDEQYF	TGTGCCAGCAATGCAGGGCTCACGGATGAACAGTACTTC
TRBJ2-7	14	TRBV6-8	NA	NA	CASSYPDANYEQYF	TGTGCCAGCAGTTACCCGGACGCCAACTACGAGCAGTACTTC
TRBJ2-2	15	TRBV6-1	NA	NA	CACAWTASLTGELFF	TGTGCCTGCGCTTGGACAGCATCGCTAACCGGGGAGCTGTTTTTT
TRBJ2-5	15	TRBV5-1	NA	NA	CASSSGRNRQETQYF	TGCGCCAGCAGTTCGGGACGCAATCGTCAAGAGACCCAGTACTTC